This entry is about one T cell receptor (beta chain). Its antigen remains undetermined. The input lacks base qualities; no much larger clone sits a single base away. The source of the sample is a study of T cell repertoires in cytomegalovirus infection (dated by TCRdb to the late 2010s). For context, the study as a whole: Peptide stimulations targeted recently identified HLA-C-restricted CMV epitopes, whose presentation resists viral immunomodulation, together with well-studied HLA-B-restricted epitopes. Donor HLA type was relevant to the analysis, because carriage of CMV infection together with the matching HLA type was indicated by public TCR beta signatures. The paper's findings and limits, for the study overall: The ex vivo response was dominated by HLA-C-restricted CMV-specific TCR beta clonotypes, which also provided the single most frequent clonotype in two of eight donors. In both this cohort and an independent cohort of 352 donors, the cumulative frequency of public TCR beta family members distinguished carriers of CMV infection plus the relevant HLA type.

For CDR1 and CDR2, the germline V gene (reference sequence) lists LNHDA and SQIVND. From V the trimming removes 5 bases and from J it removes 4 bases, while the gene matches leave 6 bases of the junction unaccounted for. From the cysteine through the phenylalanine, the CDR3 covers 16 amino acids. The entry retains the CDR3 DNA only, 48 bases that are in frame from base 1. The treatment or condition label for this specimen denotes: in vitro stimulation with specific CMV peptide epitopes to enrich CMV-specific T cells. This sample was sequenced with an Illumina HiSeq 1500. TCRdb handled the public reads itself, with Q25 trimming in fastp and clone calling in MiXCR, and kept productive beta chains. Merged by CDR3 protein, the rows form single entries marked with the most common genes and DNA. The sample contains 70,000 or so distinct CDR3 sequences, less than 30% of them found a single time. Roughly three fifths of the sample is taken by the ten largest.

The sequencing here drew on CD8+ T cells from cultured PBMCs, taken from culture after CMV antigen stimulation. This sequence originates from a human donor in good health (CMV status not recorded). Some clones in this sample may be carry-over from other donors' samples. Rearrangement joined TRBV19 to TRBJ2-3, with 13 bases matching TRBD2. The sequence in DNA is TGTGCCAGTAGTCTCTCACTAGCGGGGGGGGCAGATACGCAGTATTTT. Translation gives CASSLSLAGGADTQYF.